The following is a TCR beta chain sequence with its context. The CDR3 loop spans 15 amino acids. V gave up 5 bases and J gave up 0 bases; unmatched junction bases: 5. The germline V gene has CDR1 SGHRS and CDR2 YFSETQ. The data originate from a study of blood T cell repertoires in COVID-19. For the study at large: Collection of acute and convalescent COVID-19 samples took place in the United States, Italy and Spain. From T cells, B-cell-depleted T cells, or PBMCs came the material, which was cDNA or gDNA.

Per the authors' pipeline: Amplification with reference gene primers provided the estimates of nucleated cell counts. The protocol was immunoSEQ multiplex PCR, while the TCRdb copy is restricted to in-frame clones and leaves out a portion. Clone size and the V and J calls come from that table; the DNA yielded D and trimming. The profile shows about 15,000 clones, about 91% of them singletons. Sequenced input: peripheral blood. This TCR came from a human donor in a cohort sampled during active COVID-19. The V gene is TRBV5-1, the J gene TRBJ2-3; 8 bases are shared with TRBD1. CDR3 protein: CASRPTGGSTDTQYF. The CDR3 region has the DNA TGCGCCAGCAGACCAACAGGGGGGAGCACAGATACGCAGTATTTT.